These 9 T cell receptor beta chains share one sample of origin, sequenced in a study of blood T cell repertoires in COVID-19. TCRdb's table, derived via immunoSEQ multiplex PCR, lists solely in-frame clones and lacks some. The data hold 90,000 to 110,000 clones, with over 75% observed a single time. Sequencing was performed on peripheral blood. Receptors were obtained from a woman in her forties or fifties with acute or convalescent COVID-19.

The V gene is TRBV11-2, the J gene TRBJ2-1, with TRBD1 matching 9 bases. The CDR3 spans 16 residues. Germline lookup yields CDR1 SGHAT and CDR2 FQNNGV. J gave up 6 bases and V 4 bases, and 10 bases lay outside the gene matches. The CDR3 bases are TGTGCCAGCAGCTCAGACCTGGGACAGGGATTCAATGAGCAGTTCTTC. Amino acid sequence: CASSSDLGQGFNEQFF.

The chain joins TRBV18 to TRBJ1-2; the match to TRBD1 covers 9 bases. CDR1 and CDR2 from the germline V gene are KGHSH and LQKENI. V lost 5 bases to trimming and J lost 6 bases; unmatched junction nucleotides: 10. The CDR3 spans 15 residues. The CDR3 reads CASSGGQGRVNGYTF. For the CDR3, the DNA is TGTGCCAGCTCAGGCGGACAGGGGAGAGTAAATGGCTACACCTTC.

V is TRBV19 and J is TRBJ1-1; D not certain. This CDR3 is 12 amino acids long. Per germline, CDR1 LNHDA and CDR2 SQIVND (reference sequence). V shed 1 base and J shed 13 bases, with 13 bases lying between them. As DNA, the CDR3 is TGTGCCAGTAGTATAGGTTCAGGATTGGTTTTCTTT. Amino acids: CASSIGSGLVFF.

The chain uses TRBV4-1 and TRBJ1-5, with TRBD1 as a possible D gene (5 bases). Germline V gene data show CDR1 as MGHRA and CDR2 as YSYEKL. The V end was cut by 3 bases, the J end by 3 bases, with 12 bases between. CDR3 length: 15 amino acids. This CDR3 reads CASSQAKGINQPQHF. CDR3 DNA: TGCGCCAGCAGCCAGGCCAAGGGGATCAATCAGCCCCAGCATTTT.

The chain has TRBV5-1 and TRBJ2-7; the match to TRBD1 covers 7 bases. The V gene's germline CDR1 is SGHRS and CDR2 YFSETQ. Trimming took 0 bases from V and 3 from J; bases not matched to a gene: 6. The CDR3 has 15 amino acids. The CDR3 region has the DNA TGCGCCAGCAGCTTGGAGCTGGACAGGATCTACGAGCAGTACTTC. Its protein product is CASSLELDRIYEQYF.

The V and J genes are TRBV29-1 and TRBJ1-2; TRBD1 agrees at 7 bases. The CDR3 totals 16 residues. Germline trimming cut 7 bases from V and 5 bases from J; bases unmatched to any gene: 19. Germline V lookup: CDR1 SQVTM, CDR2 ANQGSEA. The DNA for the CDR3 is TGCAGCGCCCCCCTTGGACAGGTTTACTCCACGTATGGCTACACCTTC. This encodes CSAPLGQVYSTYGYTF.

This chain links TRBV10-2 with TRBJ1-2, with 8 bases fitting TRBD1. The CDR3 covers 15 residues. Germline V gene lookup returns CDR1 WSHSY and CDR2 SAAADI. The V gene end was trimmed by 3 bases and the J gene end by 5 bases; junction bases not matched to a gene: 8. CDR3 sequence reads: CASSDRSGGMYGYTF. The CDR3 bases are TGCGCCAGCAGTGACCGGTCAGGGGGCATGTATGGCTACACCTTC.

The chain links TRBV30 to TRBJ2-1, with 11 bases fitting TRBD1. This CDR3 spans 14 amino acids. The J segment lost 4 bases and the V segment lost 7 bases, leaving 6 bases of the junction unmatched. Germline values: CDR1 GTSNPN, CDR2 SVGIG (reference sequence). CDR3 bases: TGTGCCTCCCAAGGACAGGGGGCTTACAATGAGCAGTTCTTC. It yields the protein CASQGQGAYNEQFF. Drawing the rest from reference TRBV30 and TRBJ2-1, the complete variable domain is SQTIHQWPATLVQPVGSPLSLECTVEGTSNPNLYWYRQAAGRGLQLLFYSVGIGQISSEVPQNLSASRPQDRQFILSSKKLLLSDSGFYLCASQGQGAYNEQFFGPGTRLTVL.

The genes are TRBV5-8 and TRBJ1-5, with 7 bases aligning to TRBD1. This CDR3 spans 13 amino acids. The V gene's germline CDR1 is SGHTS and CDR2 YDEGEE. The V segment lost 4 bases and the J segment 5 bases; nucleotides outside the gene matches: 3. This chain's CDR3 is CASSQGDDQPQHF. The CDR3 region has the DNA TGTGCCAGCAGCCAGGGGGACGATCAGCCCCAGCATTTT.